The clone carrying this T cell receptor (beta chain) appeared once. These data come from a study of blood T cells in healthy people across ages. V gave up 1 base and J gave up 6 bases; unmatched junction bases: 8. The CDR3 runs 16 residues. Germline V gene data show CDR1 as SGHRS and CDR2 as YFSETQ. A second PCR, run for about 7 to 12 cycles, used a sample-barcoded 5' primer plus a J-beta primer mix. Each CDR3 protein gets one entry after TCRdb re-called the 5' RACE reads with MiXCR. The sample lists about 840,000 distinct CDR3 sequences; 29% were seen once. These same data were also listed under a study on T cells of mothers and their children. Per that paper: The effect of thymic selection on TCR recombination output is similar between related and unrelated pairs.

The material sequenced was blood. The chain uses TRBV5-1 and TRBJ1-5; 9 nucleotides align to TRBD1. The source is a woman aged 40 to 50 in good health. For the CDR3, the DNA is TGCGCCAGCAGCTTGACGGGACAGGGCCGCGGTCAGCCCCAGCATTTT. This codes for CASSLTGQGRGQPQHF.